One T cell receptor beta chain is described in this entry. The antigen is undetermined. After removal of 5 bases from V and 8 bases from J, the junction contained 11 bases not matched to a gene. CDR1 and CDR2 (germline): DFQATT, SNEGSKA (reference sequence). The CDR3 loop spans 14 amino acids. This sample was included in a study of early T cells in non-severe SARS-CoV-2 infection. Turning to the study itself: Chains from this unsorted whole-blood bulk RNA could not be paired. General observations from the study: Private and CD4 specificities were missed by VDJdb matching, skewed to anti-spike CD8.

Unique molecular identifiers (one per individual cDNA molecule) were attached. TCRdb reprocessed the 5' RACE reads with MiXCR, giving one entry per CDR3 protein. The sample includes under 70,000 distinct CDR3 sequences, roughly 13% of them seen just once. The source material was whole blood. The rearrangement joins TRBV20-1 to TRBJ2-1; 8 bases map to TRBD2. The sequence came from an adult who was a healthcare worker with PCR-confirmed SARS-CoV-2 infection or an uninfected control (not recorded which). The CDR3 sequence is CSAGSGGGQHEQFF. The CDR3 DNA reads TGCAGTGCTGGCAGCGGGGGCGGGCAACATGAGCAGTTCTTC.